The clone carrying this T cell receptor (beta chain) was counted only a few times. As yet, its antigen is unknown. The data are from a study of response to subunit inactivated influenza vaccine. General observations from the study: T cells newly recruited by each seasonal influenza vaccination are few, the authors suggested.

The CDR3 contains 15 residues. Germline lookup yields CDR1 MNHNS and CDR2 SASEGT. V was clipped by 6 bases and J by 0 bases; unmatched bases: 4. MiXCR, run by TCRdb on the RT-PCR reads, gives a single entry per CDR3 protein. This table holds around 250,000 distinct CDR3 sequences, about 12% found once. This chain connects TRBV6-1 to TRBJ2-1; 8 nucleotides align to TRBD1. The clonotype was recovered from a man between 45 and 60 years old who received an inactivated influenza vaccine. The sequencing here drew on non-naive T cells sorted from PBMCs, taken roughly 15 days before vaccination. The CDR3 here is CASSRDRSSYNEQFF. Written as DNA, the CDR3 is TGTGCCAGCAGCCGGGACAGGAGCTCCTACAATGAGCAGTTCTTC.